This TCR beta chain is from a study of control samples from healthy donors and cancer patients. CDR1 and CDR2 (germline): SGHRS, YFSETQ. CDR3 length: 18 amino acids. Trimming removed 2 bases from V and 0 bases from J, with 15 bases in between. This clone is a singleton in its sample. Generated by immunoSEQ multiplex PCR, the TCRdb table keeps only in-frame clones and is missing some. Among 150,000 or so clones listed, 85% to 95% were seen once. The clonotype comes from a man in his forties in good health. Sequencing was performed on blood. The rearrangement links TRBV5-1 to TRBJ2-6; D not certain. The CDR3, as DNA: TGCGCCAGCAGCTTCTTCCAGACTTACTCCTCTGGGGCCAACGTCCTGACTTTC. Amino acid sequence: CASSFFQTYSSGANVLTF.